This TCR beta chain is drawn from a study of blood T cell repertoires in COVID-19. As for the study in general: The cDNA or gDNA used as material had been derived from T cells, B-cell-depleted T cells, or PBMCs.

The count of this clone is one. CDR3 length: 16 amino acids. Germline assignment: CDR1 LGHNT and CDR2 FRNRAP. Unmatched junction bases numbered 6, after V lost 0 bases and J lost 5 bases. Per the study methods: Amplifying reference gene primers gave estimates of nucleated cell counts. Libraries were prepared by immunoSEQ multiplex PCR; TCRdb keeps only in-frame clonotypes and omits some of them. V and J calls and clone size follow that table, whereas D and trimming were derived from the DNA. The sample holds some 110,000 clones; roughly 88% are singletons and the top ten take around 5%. V and J are TRBV12-5 and TRBJ2-7, with 11 nucleotides matching TRBD1. The sample comprised peripheral blood. The clonotype comes from a human donor in a cohort sampled during active COVID-19. As DNA, the CDR3 is TGTGCTAGTGGTTTGGTACTGGGACAGGGGGATCACGAGCAGTACTTC. This encodes CASGLVLGQGDHEQYF.